Below, 13 T cell receptor beta chains from the same sample are listed, as sequenced in a study of spatial heterogeneity in lung cancer. Described time point: sample taken at primary tumor resection. Tumor, nontumor lung or frozen PBMC supplied whole RNA that was sequenced unsorted. TCRdb fed the 5' RACE reads into MiXCR, producing one record per CDR3 protein. The table lists about 23,000 distinct CDR3 sequences, 4.7% of them singletons. The sample was PBMCs, taken at surgery. Receptors were obtained from a male donor with early-stage non-small cell lung cancer.

In this sample, this clonotype turned up many times. Relative to the germline gene, one junction end is altered; a read error may explain this. V gene TRBV12-3 or TRBV12-4 combines with J gene TRBJ1-2; 9 nucleotides agree with TRBD1. The CDR3 extends over 14 amino acids. CDR3 in amino acids: CASSWTGANYGYTF. As DNA, the CDR3 is TGTGCCAGCAGTTGGACAGGGGCTAACTACGGCTACACCTTC.

This clonotype was recorded at least ten times. One junction end disagrees with the germline gene, perhaps due to a read error. This chain connects TRBV28 to TRBJ2-6; D is ambiguous. The CDR3 is made up of 12 amino acids. Germline values: CDR1 MDHEN, CDR2 SYDVKM. The CDR3 region is CASSLGDNVLTF. CDR3 sequence (DNA): TGTGCCAGCAGTTTAGGGGACAACGTCCTGACTTTC.

In this sample, this clonotype turned up a few times. The genes are TRBV30 and TRBJ1-5, with D unclear. Germline CDR1 GTSNPN, CDR2 SVGIG (reference sequence). The CDR3 length is 13 residues. V was pared by 2 bases and J by 3 bases, with 8 bases between. CDR3 loop: CAWSSGTNQPQHF. The CDR3 DNA sequence: TGTGCCTGGAGTTCCGGCACCAATCAGCCCCAGCATTTT.

This clonotype occurred many times. V gene TRBV19 combines with J gene TRBJ2-5; tentatively, D is TRBD1 (5 bases). Looked up from germline, CDR1 is LNHDA and CDR2 is SQIVND (reference sequence). V lost 0 bases and J 0 bases, leaving 11 bases between the germline ends. This CDR3 region has 16 residues. The DNA for the CDR3 is TGTGCCAGTAGTATAGAGGAAGGGGCCAACCAAGAGACCCAGTACTTC. Its translation: CASSIEEGANQETQYF. The full variable domain, rest sourced from reference TRBV19 and TRBJ2-5, is DGGITQSPKYLFRKEGQNVTLSCEQNLNHDAMYWYRQDPGQGLRLIYYSQIVNDFQKGDIAEGYSVSREKKESFPLTVTSAQKNPTAFYLCASSIEEGANQETQYFGPGTRLLVL.

In its sample, this clonotype was seen a few times. The V gene is TRBV5-1, the J gene TRBJ1-1; D is uncertain. Germline V gives CDR1 SGHRS, CDR2 YFSETQ. This CDR3 has 12 residues. V lost 2 bases to trimming and J lost 10 bases, with 12 bases between them. The CDR3 DNA sequence: TGCGCCAGCAGCTTAGATGGAGTCCCAGCTTTCTTT. Its protein is CASSLDGVPAFF.

This clonotype was counted at least ten times. The chain recombines TRBV27 with TRBJ1-5; 8 bases map to TRBD1. CDR3 length equals 15 residues. The V gene end was trimmed by 5 bases and the J gene end by 2 bases; junction bases not matched to a gene: 5. The germline V gene has CDR1 MNHEY and CDR2 SMNVEV (reference sequence). CDR3 region: CASSDRGLGNQPQHF. The CDR3 coding sequence is TGTGCCAGCAGTGACAGGGGACTGGGCAATCAGCCCCAGCATTTT.

This clonotype was seen only a few times. The genes are TRBV9 and TRBJ1-1; D not resolved. Trimming removed 0 bases from V and 6 bases from J, with 12 bases in between. Germline CDR1 and CDR2: SGDLS and YYNGEE. The CDR3 totals 14 residues. The DNA of the CDR3 is TGTGCCAGCAGCGTAGTCACGGGGAGGGCTGAAGCTTTCTTT. It specifies CASSVVTGRAEAFF.

At least ten counts were recorded for this clonotype. The chain uses TRBV15 and TRBJ2-7; TRBD1 matches at 9 bases. The trim removed 8 bases at V and 3 bases at J, leaving 8 bases unmatched. Germline lookup yields CDR1 LNHNV and CDR2 YYDKDF (reference sequence). The CDR3 runs to 14 residues. The CDR3 DNA follows: TGTGCCACCCCCCTCTGGGACAGGGACTACGAGCAGTACTTC. Translation: CATPLWDRDYEQYF.

In its sample, this clonotype was seen many times. This chain uses TRBV27 with TRBJ2-1; D ambiguous. V was cut by 5 bases and J by 4 bases, with 18 bases left in between. This CDR3 contains 16 residues. The germline CDR1 and CDR2 sequences are MNHEY and SMNVEV (reference sequence). CDR3 protein: CASSPARDGSYNEQFF. DNA for the CDR3: TGTGCCAGCAGTCCCGCCAGAGACGGATCGTACAATGAGCAGTTCTTC.

By its share, this clonotype is medium-sized (0.01 to 0.1%). The chain couples TRBV2 to TRBJ2-3; D might be TRBD1 or TRBD2, each matching 6 bases. V lost 6 bases, J lost 0 bases, and 13 bases lay in between. Germline CDR1 SNHLY, CDR2 FYNNEI. This CDR3 has 15 amino acids. The CDR3 sequence: CASRSGAGSTDTQYF. CDR3 bases: TGTGCCAGCAGATCGGGGGCAGGGAGCACAGATACGCAGTATTTT.

The table lists this clonotype with many counts. The chain carries TRBV6-1 and TRBJ2-7, with 8 positions matching TRBD1. The CDR3 totals 15 residues. The V gene's germline CDR1 is MNHNS and CDR2 SASEGT. Trimming took 4 bases from V and 5 from J; bases not matched to a gene: 10. CDR3 nucleotide sequence: TGTGCCAGCAGTGGTGCCACGGGACAGGCCCACGAGCAGTACTTC. It codes for CASSGATGQAHEQYF.

In its sample, this clonotype was seen many times. The chain has TRBV3-1 and TRBJ1-1, with a tentative D call TRBD1 (5 bases). Per the germline V gene, CDR1 is LGHDT and CDR2 is YNNKEL (reference sequence). This CDR3 is built from 16 residues. Trimming removed 0 bases at V and 2 bases at J, with 13 bases between. The CDR3 is CASSQDGGYGNTEAFF. The CDR3 nucleotides read TGTGCCAGCAGCCAAGATGGGGGTTACGGAAACACTGAAGCTTTCTTT.

This clonotype was seen at least ten times. This sequence joins TRBV28 and TRBJ1-2, with TRBD1 matching over 10 bases. Trimming took 6 bases from V and 4 from J; bases not matched to a gene: 5. The CDR3 contains 14 residues. Germline values: CDR1 MDHEN, CDR2 SYDVKM. This chain's CDR3 is CASRLRTGGYGYTF. The CDR3 DNA sequence: TGTGCCAGCAGGCTTCGGACAGGGGGCTATGGCTACACCTTC.